These T cell receptor beta chains were read from a single sample in a study of regulatory T cells in long-lasting Graves disease. Each CDR3 protein gets one entry after TCRdb re-called the multiplex PCR reads with MiXCR. The sample records over 400,000 distinct CDR3 sequences, 14% being singletons. The same sample was also studied in work on T cells in Graves' hyperthyroidism and ophthalmopathy.

Sequencing used peripheral blood mononuclear cells (PBMCs), obtained at new diagnosis, from a patient treated with antithyroid drugs. These receptor sequences come from a woman aged 45-65 years with Graves disease. The CDR3 runs from the conserved cysteine through the conserved F or W. A D gene is named only where the DNA matches it firmly. Clone size is given for some rows only: seen once, a few or many times, or a class if the clone is expanded.

V,J,D,size,DNA,CDR3
TRBV7-2,TRBJ1-1,TRBD1,many,TGTGCCAGCAGCGAACGACAGGGCTGGACTGAAGCTTTCTTT,CASSERQGWTEAFF
TRBV29-1,TRBJ1-2,.,many,TGCAGCACCGAGACAGACTATGGCTACACCTTC,CSTETDYGYTF
TRBV3-1,TRBJ1-6,.,few,TGTGCCAGCAGCCAAGTTGTCAGATCCTATAATTCACCCCTCCACTTT,CASSQVVRSYNSPLHF
TRBV5-4,TRBJ1-6,TRBD1,.,TGTGCCAGCAGCTTGGAGGGGGCGCGGAATTCACCCCTCCACTTT,CASSLEGARNSPLHF
TRBV7-9,TRBJ2-7,.,.,TGTGCCAGCAGCCCAAGGGGCCTCGAGCAGTACTTC,CASSPRGLEQYF
TRBV7-3,TRBJ2-1,.,many,TGTGCCAGCAGCTTAACGGGGGGAACCTACAATGAGCAGTTCTTC,CASSLTGGTYNEQFF
TRBV5-6,TRBJ2-7,TRBD2,.,TGTGCCAGCAGCTTGGCGACTAGCGGACCCTACGAGCAGTACTTC,CASSLATSGPYEQYF
TRBV5-8,TRBJ2-7,.,many,TGTGCCAGCAGGACCCTACAGACCTACGAGCAGTACTTC,CASRTLQTYEQYF
TRBV27,TRBJ2-2,.,few,TGTGCCAGCAGTTGGGACGGTGGGATCACCGGGGAGCTGTTTTTT,CASSWDGGITGELFF
TRBV6-5,TRBJ2-3,.,many,TGTGCCAGCAGTTACACGGGCTTTAGCACAGATACGCAGTATTTT,CASSYTGFSTDTQYF
TRBV9,TRBJ2-2,.,few,TGTGCCAGCAGCGTAGGAGGGGAGGCAGGGCGGATCACCGGGGAGCTGTTTTTT,CASSVGGEAGRITGELFF
TRBV6-1,TRBJ1-1,.,.,TGTGCCAGCAGGGGGGACCAGGGGAGCGACGCAGCTTTCTTT,CASRGDQGSDAAFF
TRBV11-2,TRBJ2-1,.,many,TGTGCCAGCAGCTTAGTTTCAGGCAGGACCCTTGAGCAGTTCTTC,CASSLVSGRTLEQFF
TRBV7-9,TRBJ2-7,.,few,TGTGCCAGCAGACCCCAGGGAGACGAGCAGTACTTC,CASRPQGDEQYF
TRBV6-2/TRBV6-3,TRBJ2-1,.,many,TGTGCCAGCAGTTCCCGGGACGCCTCCTACAATGAGCAGTTCTTC,CASSSRDASYNEQFF
TRBV5-1,TRBJ2-3,.,many,TGCGCCAGCAGCTTACAGGGGAGGACTAGCACAGATACGCAGTATTTT,CASSLQGRTSTDTQYF